A single sample gave rise to the 29 T cell receptor beta chains below, sequenced in a study of T cell changes during pregnancy in multiple sclerosis. Profiled with immunoSEQ multiplex PCR; TCRdb holds only in-frame clones, not every one. Among roughly 70,000 clones, just over 90% were seen once, and the ten largest hold about 1.5%. Source: peripheral blood, taken in the third trimester of pregnancy. The source is a female donor with multiple sclerosis, enrolled in a pregnancy study.

The chain recombines TRBV6-4 with TRBJ1-2; D perhaps matches TRBD1 (6 bases). Trimming left V 2 bases short and J 2 bases short, with 12 bases between. The CDR3 runs to 15 residues. CDR1 is MRHNA, CDR2 SNTAGT, per germline. CDR3 coding DNA: TGTGCCAGCAGTGACCCCGCCACAGGGAACTATGGCTACACCTTC. This encodes CASSDPATGNYGYTF.

This sequence joins TRBV9 and TRBJ2-7, with 10 bases aligning to TRBD1. The germline V gene has CDR1 SGDLS and CDR2 YYNGEE. The J segment lost 6 bases and the V segment lost 6 bases, leaving 12 bases of the junction unmatched. This CDR3 is built from 15 residues. CDR3 sequence: CASTATPGTGAEQYF. In nucleotides, the CDR3 is TGTGCCAGCACCGCGACTCCCGGGACAGGGGCCGAGCAGTACTTC.

CDR3 DNA: TGTGCCAGCAGTGGACAGGTCGGAGGCTATAGCAATCAGCCCCAGCATTTT. Translating it yields CASSGQVGGYSNQPQHF. The rearrangement joins TRBV27 to TRBJ1-5, with 7 bases that match TRBD1. The CDR3 runs 17 residues. V lost 5 bases and J lost 0; bases outside the gene matches: 10. The germline CDR1 and CDR2 sequences are MNHEY and SMNVEV (reference sequence).

The chain is built from TRBV27 and TRBJ1-1; weak D call: TRBD1 (5 bases). Per germline, CDR1 MNHEY and CDR2 SMNVEV (reference sequence). CDR3 length equals 20 residues. Trimming removed 5 bases at V and 1 base at J, with 29 bases between. The CDR3 loop is CASSLNRWLRGSQKNTEAFF. The CDR3 DNA follows: TGTGCCAGCAGTCTAAATCGTTGGTTGCGGGGGTCCCAAAAGAACACTGAAGCTTTCTTT.

The V and J genes are TRBV5-4 and TRBJ2-1; tentative D call: TRBD2 (6 bases). The germline CDR1 and CDR2 sequences are SGHNT and YYREEE (reference sequence). The CDR3 runs to 16 residues. The V gene lost 0 bases and the J gene lost 4 bases, with 14 bases spanning the gap. The CDR3 spells CASSLDMVAVYNEQFF. The CDR3 DNA reads TGTGCCAGCAGCTTGGATATGGTAGCGGTTTACAATGAGCAGTTCTTC.

The sample holds one count of this clone. Other DNA sequences in the sample encode the same CDR3. The chain is built from TRBV10-3 and TRBJ1-1; TRBD1 might be the D (6 bases). With 0 bases removed from V and 0 bases from J, the gap between germline ends came to 11 bases. CDR3 size: 16 residues. Germline loops: CDR1 ENHRY, CDR2 SYGVKD. The CDR3 DNA reads TGTGCCATCAGTGAGTCGAGGACAGCAATGAACACTGAAGCTTTCTTT. Amino acid sequence: CAISESRTAMNTEAFF.

CDR3: CASSSWGTGLGELFF. The CDR3 coding sequence is TGTGCCAGCTCTTCTTGGGGGACAGGGCTCGGGGAGCTGTTTTTT. This chain joins TRBV11-1 and TRBJ2-2; 9 bases map to TRBD1. With 8 bases clipped from V and 7 bases from J, the junction kept 11 bases outside the gene matches. CDR3 length: 15 amino acids. Germline assignment: CDR1 SGHAT and CDR2 FQDESV (reference sequence).

The rearrangement uses TRBV27 and TRBJ1-2; 7 bases agree with TRBD1. The CDR3 is made up of 15 amino acids. Germline V gives CDR1 MNHEY, CDR2 SMNVEV (reference sequence). Unmatched junction bases numbered 11, after V lost 6 bases and J lost 4 bases. In nucleotides, the CDR3 is TGTGCCAGCAGCTCACAGGGGTCAGCGGGCTATGGCTACACCTTC. Amino acids: CASSSQGSAGYGYTF.

This clone has just a few counts. An end of the junction does not agree with germline; a read error may underlie this. The V and J genes are TRBV6-1 and TRBJ2-2; 8 nucleotides match TRBD2. The CDR3 is made up of 16 amino acids. Germline CDR1 is MNHNS and CDR2 is SASEGT. CDR3 nucleotide sequence: TGTGCCAGCAGAGAAGGTGCGGGACTAGGATCCGGGGAGCTGTTTTTT. Translating it yields CASREGAGLGSGELFF.

This sequence joins TRBV18 and TRBJ2-3, with D uncertain. CDR1 and CDR2 (germline): KGHSH, LQKENI. CDR3 length equals 11 residues. Deletions cut 8 bases from V and 0 bases from J, with 3 bases between. This chain's CDR3 is CASTSTDTQYF. As DNA, the CDR3 is TGTGCCAGCACTAGCACAGATACGCAGTATTTT. Filled out from reference TRBV18 and TRBJ2-3, the complete variable domain reads NAGVMQNPRHLVRRRGQEARLRCSPMKGHSHVYWYRQLPEEGLKFMVYLQKENIIDESGMPKERFSAEFPKEGPSILRIQQVVRGDSAAYFCASTSTDTQYFGPGTRLTVL.

The chain recombines TRBV7-2 with TRBJ1-2; 7 nucleotides match TRBD1. This CDR3 region has 15 residues. The V gene's germline CDR1 is SGHTA and CDR2 FQGNSA. V lost 4 bases and J lost 3; bases outside the gene matches: 8. CDR3 bases: TGTGCCAGCAGCTCCCTGGACAGGTTACACTATGGCTACACCTTC. This sequence encodes CASSSLDRLHYGYTF.

The genes are TRBV7-9 and TRBJ2-5; TRBD1 aligns across 9 bases. Germline assignment: CDR1 SEHNR and CDR2 FQNEAQ (reference sequence). The CDR3 spans 17 residues. V gave up 5 bases and J gave up 1 base; unmatched junction bases: 11. The CDR3 DNA reads as TGTGCCAGCAGCCCCCGGACGGGACAGGGATCCCAAGAGACCCAGTACTTC. This codes for CASSPRTGQGSQETQYF.

The V gene is TRBV6-5, the J gene TRBJ2-3; 7 nucleotides line up with TRBD1. The V and J ends lost 0 bases and 6 bases, in that order; junction bases with no gene match: 6. The CDR3 covers 15 residues. Germline CDR1 and CDR2: MNHEY and SVGAGI. CDR3 nucleotide sequence: TGTGCCAGCAGTTACTCGGGACAGCAAGTGGATACGCAGTATTTT. As protein: CASSYSGQQVDTQYF.

The chain employs TRBV5-8 and TRBJ2-5, with a possible D match to TRBD1 (6 bases). The CDR3 runs to 15 residues. Germline V gene lookup returns CDR1 SGHTS and CDR2 YDEGEE. Trimming shortened V by 2 bases and J by 5 bases, and 16 bases separated the two germline ends. The DNA of the CDR3 is TGTGCCAGCAGCTTCGGGACACCCAGAGAGGAGACCCAGTACTTC. It is translated as CASSFGTPREETQYF.

The chain recombines TRBV27 with TRBJ2-3; 14 nucleotides agree with TRBD2. V was clipped by 5 bases and J by 4 bases; unmatched bases: 5. Germline assignment: CDR1 MNHEY and CDR2 SMNVEV (reference sequence). This CDR3 comprises 16 residues. CDR3 loop: CASSLGLAGVADTQYF. CDR3 bases: TGTGCCAGCAGTCTGGGACTAGCGGGAGTAGCAGATACGCAGTATTTT.

V gene TRBV19 combines with J gene TRBJ1-2; no reliable D call. CDR1 LNHDA and CDR2 SQIVND come from the germline V gene (reference sequence). This CDR3 contains 13 residues. Trimming removed 5 bases at V and 5 bases at J, with 12 bases between. Here the CDR3 DNA reads TGTGCCAGTAGTCAGCCCGAGGAGTATGGCTACACCTTC. Its translation is CASSQPEEYGYTF.

The rearrangement links TRBV27 to TRBJ2-7, with TRBD1 matching 10 bases. Unmatched junction bases numbered 5, after V lost 5 bases and J lost 4 bases. The germline CDR1 and CDR2 sequences are MNHEY and SMNVEV (reference sequence). CDR3 size: 14 residues. The CDR3 region has the DNA TGTGCCAGCAGTCCCGGACAGGGGGAATACGAGCAGTACTTC. It translates to CASSPGQGEYEQYF.

This clone showed up just once. This rearrangement joins TRBV6-5 to TRBJ1-1; 8 bases match TRBD1. The CDR3 loop spans 14 amino acids. V gave up 0 bases and J gave up 7 bases; unmatched junction bases: 4. Germline lookup yields CDR1 MNHEY and CDR2 SVGAGI. CDR3: CASSYSTGQGEAFF. The CDR3 coding sequence is TGTGCCAGCAGTTACTCGACCGGACAGGGTGAAGCTTTCTTT.

The V and J genes are TRBV7-2 and TRBJ2-5, with D possibly TRBD2 on 6 matching bases. The V gene lost 3 bases and the J gene lost 5 bases, with 22 bases spanning the gap. The CDR3 spans 17 residues. CDR1 and CDR2 (germline): SGHTA, FQGNSA. The CDR3 DNA follows: TGTGCCAGCAGCTTCGGAGCGGGCCTTCCCCCTGGGGAGACCCAGTACTTC. Translation gives CASSFGAGLPPGETQYF.

Worth noting for this clone: One junction end does not reproduce the germline sequence, and a read error may be involved. CDR3 residues: CASTIQGLGNQPQHF. DNA for the CDR3: TGTGCCAGTACTATACAGGGCCTAGGCAATCAGCCCCAGCATTTT. The rearrangement uses TRBV19 and TRBJ1-5; possible D gene TRBD1, 6 bases. Germline CDR1 reads LNHDA; CDR2 reads SQIVND (reference sequence). This CDR3 is built from 15 residues. Together with reference TRBV19 and TRBJ1-5, the CDR3 gives the full variable domain: DGGITQSPKYLFRKEGQNVTLSCEQNLNHDAMYWYRQDPGQGLRLIYYSQIVNDFQKGDIAEGYSVSREKKESFPLTVTSAQKNPTAFYLCASTIQGLGNQPQHFGDGTRLSIL.

The V and J genes are TRBV7-2 and TRBJ1-4, with 8 nucleotides matching TRBD1. The CDR3 runs to 15 residues. With 5 bases clipped from V and 10 bases from J, the junction kept 12 bases outside the gene matches. Germline CDR1 is SGHTA and CDR2 is FQGNSA. The CDR3 DNA reads TGTGCCAGCAGCGCTCCGGACAGGGCCAGGGTAAAACTGTTTTTT. As protein: CASSAPDRARVKLFF.

The chain has TRBV10-1 and TRBJ1-4, with 10 bases aligning to TRBD1. The CDR3 is 16 amino acids. Germline-derived CDR1 and CDR2 are WNHNN and SYGVQD (reference sequence). With V trimmed by 6 bases and J by 6 bases, 10 bases remained unmatched. The CDR3 coding sequence is TGCGCCAGCAGGGCCGGGACAGGGGCGAAAGATGAAAAACTGTTTTTT. Its translation is CASRAGTGAKDEKLFF.

The chain joins TRBV6-1 to TRBJ1-2; no clear D gene. CDR1 is MNHNS, CDR2 SASEGT, per germline. The CDR3 covers 12 residues. V was trimmed by 2 bases and J by 2 bases, leaving 3 bases between them. The CDR3 bases are TGTGCCAGCAGTGAACGGAACTATGGCTACACCTTC. It translates to CASSERNYGYTF.

The genes are TRBV20-1 and TRBJ2-5; 10 bases are a match to TRBD2. V lost 6 bases and J lost 6; bases outside the gene matches: 1. From germline, CDR1 is DFQATT and CDR2 SNEGSKA (reference sequence). This CDR3 region has 11 residues. CDR3 sequence: CSALAGKTQYF. The CDR3 region has the DNA TGCAGTGCACTAGCGGGAAAGACCCAGTACTTC.

This clone occurred a few times. V and J are TRBV7-8 and TRBJ2-7; TRBD2 is a possible D gene (5 bases). The CDR3 has 13 residues. The germline CDR1 and CDR2 sequences are SGHVS and FQNEAQ. The V end was cut by 1 base, the J end by 4 bases, with 8 bases between. The CDR3 reads CASSLELAYEQYF. CDR3 nucleotides: TGTGCCAGCAGCTTAGAGCTAGCTTACGAGCAGTACTTC.

The chain joins TRBV11-2 to TRBJ1-2, with D maybe TRBD1 (5 bases). CDR3 length: 15 residues. The ends were cut back, 1 base at V and 4 bases at J, with 13 bases in the middle. Germline assignment: CDR1 SGHAT and CDR2 FQNNGV. As DNA, the CDR3 is TGTGCCAGCAGCTTAGTGGGGCAGGGTATCTATGGCTACACCTTC. Its translation: CASSLVGQGIYGYTF.

This chain links TRBV10-3 with TRBJ2-4; maybe TRBD1 (7 bases). CDR3 length: 12 residues. CDR1 ENHRY and CDR2 SYGVKD come from the germline V gene. V was trimmed by 4 bases and J by 15 bases, leaving 16 bases between them. The CDR3 DNA is TGTGCCATCAGTGGGGGGGACAGATTGTTGTACTTC. It translates to CAISGGDRLLYF.

V usage is TRBV6-5 and J usage is TRBJ2-1; 10 bases align to TRBD1. Germline-derived CDR1 and CDR2 are MNHEY and SVGAGI. CDR3 size: 14 residues. The trim removed 2 bases at V and 8 bases at J, leaving 3 bases unmatched. Written as DNA, the CDR3 is TGTGCCAGCAGTTACCTAGACAGGGGGCATGAGCAGTTCTTC. It translates to CASSYLDRGHEQFF.

The rearrangement uses TRBV27 and TRBJ2-2; D is perhaps TRBD2 (6 bases). This CDR3 is 16 amino acids long. The V gene's germline CDR1 is MNHEY and CDR2 SMNVEV (reference sequence). V was trimmed by 6 bases and J by 5 bases, leaving 19 bases between them. DNA of the CDR3: TGTGCCAGCAGCTCCCCCGGACTACTGGGAACCGGGGAGCTGTTTTTT. Translating it yields CASSSPGLLGTGELFF.